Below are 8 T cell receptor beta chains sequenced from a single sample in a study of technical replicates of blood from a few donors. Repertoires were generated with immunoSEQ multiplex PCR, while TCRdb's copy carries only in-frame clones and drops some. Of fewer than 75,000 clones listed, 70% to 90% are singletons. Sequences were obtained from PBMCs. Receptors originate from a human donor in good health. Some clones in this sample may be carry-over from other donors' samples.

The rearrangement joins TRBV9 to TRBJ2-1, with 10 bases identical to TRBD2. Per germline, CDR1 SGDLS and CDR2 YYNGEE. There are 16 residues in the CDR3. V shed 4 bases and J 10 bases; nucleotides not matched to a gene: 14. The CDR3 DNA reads TGTGCCAGCAGCCCCTTAGGGACTAGCGTCATGGGAGAGCAGTTCTTC. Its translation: CASSPLGTSVMGEQFF.

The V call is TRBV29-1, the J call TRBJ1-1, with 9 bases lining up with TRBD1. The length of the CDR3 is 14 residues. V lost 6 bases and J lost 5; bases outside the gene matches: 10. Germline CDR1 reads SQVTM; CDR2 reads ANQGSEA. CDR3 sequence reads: CSVTIGTGQTEAFF. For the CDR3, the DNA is TGCAGCGTCACTATTGGGACAGGGCAAACTGAAGCTTTCTTT.

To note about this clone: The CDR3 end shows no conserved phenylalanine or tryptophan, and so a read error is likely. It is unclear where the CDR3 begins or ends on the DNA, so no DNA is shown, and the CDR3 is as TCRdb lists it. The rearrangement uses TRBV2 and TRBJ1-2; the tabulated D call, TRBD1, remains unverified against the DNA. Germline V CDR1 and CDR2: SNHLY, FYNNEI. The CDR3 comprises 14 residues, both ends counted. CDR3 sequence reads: CASSEAPRDTLREL.

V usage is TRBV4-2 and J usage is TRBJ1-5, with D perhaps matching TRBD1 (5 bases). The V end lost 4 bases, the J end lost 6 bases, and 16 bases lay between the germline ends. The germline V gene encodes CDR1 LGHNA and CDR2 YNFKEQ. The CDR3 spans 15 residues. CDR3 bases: TGTGCCAGCAGCCTCTCTCCGGGGGGAAGTCAGCCCCAGCATTTT. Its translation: CASSLSPGGSQPQHF.

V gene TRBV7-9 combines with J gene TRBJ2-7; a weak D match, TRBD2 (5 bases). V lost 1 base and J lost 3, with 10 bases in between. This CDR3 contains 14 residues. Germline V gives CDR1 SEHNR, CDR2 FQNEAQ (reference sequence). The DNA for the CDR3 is TGTGCCAGCAGCTTAGAAACGGGGTACTACGAGCAGTACTTC. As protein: CASSLETGYYEQYF.

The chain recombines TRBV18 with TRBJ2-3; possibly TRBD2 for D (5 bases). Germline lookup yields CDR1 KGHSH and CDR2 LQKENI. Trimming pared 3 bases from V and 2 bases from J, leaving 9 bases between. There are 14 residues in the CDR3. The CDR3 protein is CASSPVAFTDTQYF. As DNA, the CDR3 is TGTGCCAGCTCACCCGTAGCGTTCACAGATACGCAGTATTTT.

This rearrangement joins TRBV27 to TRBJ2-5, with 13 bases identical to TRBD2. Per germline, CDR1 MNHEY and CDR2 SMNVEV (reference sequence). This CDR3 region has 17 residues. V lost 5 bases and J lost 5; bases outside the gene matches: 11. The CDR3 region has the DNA TGTGCCAGCAGTCCTCGGACTAGCGGGGGCCCCCACGAGACCCAGTACTTC. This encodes CASSPRTSGGPHETQYF.

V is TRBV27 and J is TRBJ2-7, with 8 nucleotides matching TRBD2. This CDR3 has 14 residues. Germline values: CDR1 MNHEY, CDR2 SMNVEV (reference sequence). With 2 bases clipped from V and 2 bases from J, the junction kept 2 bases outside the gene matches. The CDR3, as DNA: TGTGCCAGCAGTTTAGCGGGGGGTCCCTACGAGCAGTACTTC. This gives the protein CASSLAGGPYEQYF.